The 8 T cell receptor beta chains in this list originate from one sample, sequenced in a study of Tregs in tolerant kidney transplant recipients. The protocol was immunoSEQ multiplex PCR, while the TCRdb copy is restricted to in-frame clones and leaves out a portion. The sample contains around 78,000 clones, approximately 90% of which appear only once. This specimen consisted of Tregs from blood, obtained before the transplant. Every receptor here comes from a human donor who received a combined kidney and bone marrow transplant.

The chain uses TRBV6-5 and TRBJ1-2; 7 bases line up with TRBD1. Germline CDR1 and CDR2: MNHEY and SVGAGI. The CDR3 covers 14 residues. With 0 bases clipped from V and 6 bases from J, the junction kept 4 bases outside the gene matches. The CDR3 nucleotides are TGTGCCAGCAGTTACTCGAACAGGGGAGATGGCTACACCTTC. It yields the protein CASSYSNRGDGYTF.

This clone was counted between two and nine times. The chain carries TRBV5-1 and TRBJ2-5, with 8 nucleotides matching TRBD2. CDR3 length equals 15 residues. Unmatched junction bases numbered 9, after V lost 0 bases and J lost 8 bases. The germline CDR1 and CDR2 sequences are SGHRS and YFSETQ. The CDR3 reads CASSLVRGAGETQYF. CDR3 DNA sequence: TGCGCCAGCAGCTTGGTGCGTGGAGCGGGGGAAACCCAGTACTTC.

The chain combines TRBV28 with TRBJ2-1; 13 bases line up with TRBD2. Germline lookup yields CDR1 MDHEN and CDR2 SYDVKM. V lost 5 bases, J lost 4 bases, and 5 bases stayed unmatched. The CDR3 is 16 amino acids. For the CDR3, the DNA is TGTGCCAGCAGTCTCGAACTAGCGGGAGGGTACAATGAGCAGTTCTTC. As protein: CASSLELAGGYNEQFF.

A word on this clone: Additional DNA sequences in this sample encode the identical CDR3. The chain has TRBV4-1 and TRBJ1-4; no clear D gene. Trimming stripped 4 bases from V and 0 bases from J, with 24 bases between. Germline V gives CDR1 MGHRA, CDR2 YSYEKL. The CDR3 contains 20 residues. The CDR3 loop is CASSPLKSGRGLATNEKLFF. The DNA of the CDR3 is TGCGCCAGCAGCCCCCTTAAATCGGGTAGAGGTCTTGCAACTAATGAAAAACTGTTTTTT.

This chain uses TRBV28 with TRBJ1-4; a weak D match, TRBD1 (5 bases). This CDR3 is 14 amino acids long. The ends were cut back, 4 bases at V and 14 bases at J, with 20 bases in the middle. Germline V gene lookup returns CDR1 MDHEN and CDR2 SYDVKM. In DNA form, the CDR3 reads TGTGCCAGCAGTTCCGGGACCCTTACCTGGGGGCTGTTTTTT. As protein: CASSSGTLTWGLFF.

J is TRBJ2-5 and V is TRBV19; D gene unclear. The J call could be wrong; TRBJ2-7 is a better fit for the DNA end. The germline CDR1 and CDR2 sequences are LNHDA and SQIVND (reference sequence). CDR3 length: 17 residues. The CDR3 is CASRTSSGDKRSYEQYF. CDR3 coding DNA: TGTGCCAGTAGAACCTCGTCGGGCGACAAACGCTCCTACGAGCAGTACTTC.

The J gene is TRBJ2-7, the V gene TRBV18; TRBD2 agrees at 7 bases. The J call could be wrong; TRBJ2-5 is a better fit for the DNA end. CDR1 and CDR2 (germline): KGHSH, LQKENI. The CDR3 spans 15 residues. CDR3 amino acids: CASSPRGSGQETQYF. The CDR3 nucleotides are TGTGCCAGCTCACCGCGGGGGTCAGGCCAAGAGACCCAGTACTTC.

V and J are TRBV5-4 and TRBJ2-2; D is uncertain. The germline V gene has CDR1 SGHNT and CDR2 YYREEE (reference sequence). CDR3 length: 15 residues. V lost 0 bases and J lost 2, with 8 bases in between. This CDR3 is CASSLAASNTGELFF. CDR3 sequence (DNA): TGTGCCAGCAGCTTGGCAGCTAGTAACACCGGGGAGCTGTTTTTT.